Below are 15 T cell receptor beta chains sequenced from a single sample in a study of blood T cells in healthy people across ages. PCR was performed a second time for about 7 to 11 cycles using a sample-barcoded 5' primer and a J-beta primer mix. TCRdb re-derived calls from the 5' RACE reads in MiXCR, one entry per CDR3 protein. The table has some 1.4 million distinct CDR3 sequences, 40% to 50% seen once. Sample: blood. These receptors were collected from a woman between 18 and 29 years old in good health.

The genes are TRBV6-6 and TRBJ1-2, with D possibly being TRBD1 (5 bases). CDR3 length equals 17 residues. The germline gives CDR1 MNHNY, CDR2 SVGAGI (reference sequence). V was trimmed by 7 bases and J by 6 bases, leaving 27 bases between them. CDR3 sequence (DNA): TGTGCCAGCAACGCCCCCCTTTGGGGGAGGAGTGAGGATGGCTACACCTTC. Translation: CASNAPLWGRSEDGYTF.

The chain joins TRBV10-3 to TRBJ2-3; TRBD2 agrees at 16 bases. V dropped 5 bases and J dropped 4; count of bases not matched to a gene: 3. The CDR3 is 16 residues long. The V gene's germline CDR1 is ENHRY and CDR2 SYGVKD. CDR3 in DNA: TGTGCCATCAGTCGGGGACTAGCGGGAGGGGCAGATACGCAGTATTTT. Amino acid sequence: CAISRGLAGGADTQYF.

About this clonotype: A much more abundant neighbour one base away suggests this may be a read error. This sequence joins TRBV5-1 and TRBJ2-1; D is tentatively TRBD1 or TRBD2 (5 bases each). This CDR3 spans 15 amino acids. CDR1 and CDR2 from the germline V gene are SGHRS and YFSETQ. The CDR3 DNA follows: TGCGCCAGCAGCCCCGTTGGAGCGGTGGACAATGGGCAGTTCTTC. It translates to CASSPVGAVDNGQFF.

The chain couples TRBV20-1 to TRBJ2-3; D not certain. In germline, CDR1 is DFQATT, CDR2 SNEGSKA (reference sequence). This CDR3 has 13 residues. With 3 bases removed from V and 0 bases from J, the gap between germline ends came to 7 bases. The CDR3 nucleotides read TGCAGTGCTAGTCAGGCGAGCACAGATACGCAGTATTTT. It codes for CSASQASTDTQYF.

This chain joins TRBV20-1 and TRBJ2-1; perhaps TRBD1 as D (6 bases). The CDR3 is made up of 13 amino acids. The V end lost 3 bases, the J end lost 13 bases, and 19 bases lay between the germline ends. Per the germline V gene, CDR1 is DFQATT and CDR2 is SNEGSKA (reference sequence). The CDR3 loop is CSARYRVAETQFF. The CDR3 DNA reads TGCAGTGCTAGGTACAGGGTGGCCGAGACCCAGTTCTTC.

This clonotype was seen more than once but under ten times. This rearrangement joins TRBV20-1 to TRBJ1-2, with D hard to call. From germline, CDR1 is DFQATT and CDR2 SNEGSKA (reference sequence). CDR3 length equals 11 residues. Trimming pared 4 bases from V and 8 bases from J, leaving 11 bases between. In DNA form, the CDR3 reads TGCAGTGCTATCCCCTTCGGGGGCTACACCTTC. It translates to CSAIPFGGYTF.

This clonotype was counted between two and nine times. The chain links TRBV20-1 to TRBJ2-1; possibly TRBD1 for D (6 bases). The CDR3 consists of 13 residues. Trimming took 6 bases from V and 6 from J, leaving 15 bases between them. Germline lookup yields CDR1 DFQATT and CDR2 SNEGSKA (reference sequence). The CDR3 sequence: CSAIRTETNEQFF. The CDR3 coding sequence is TGCAGTGCGATCCGGACAGAGACCAATGAGCAGTTCTTC.

The CDR3 DNA follows: TGCGCCAGCAGCCAAGAAGGGACGGGAGTGGGCACCGGGGAGCTGTTTTTT. Amino acid sequence: CASSQEGTGVGTGELFF. This chain joins TRBV4-1 and TRBJ2-2; the D gene is possibly TRBD2 (6 bases). The ends were cut back, 0 bases at V and 4 bases at J, with 15 bases in the middle. Germline V gene data show CDR1 as MGHRA and CDR2 as YSYEKL. This CDR3 region has 17 residues.

Worth noting for this clonotype: A much larger clone is a single base away; this may be a read error. The V call is TRBV20-1, the J call TRBJ2-5; TRBD1 aligns across 10 bases. The end of the DNA is better explained by TRBJ2-1, so the J call may be wrong. CDR3 length: 14 residues. Germline lookup yields CDR1 DFQATT and CDR2 SNEGSKA (reference sequence). The CDR3 reads CSATGQGYQETQFF. The CDR3 DNA reads TGCAGTGCTACGGGACAGGGGTACCAAGAGACCCAGTTCTTC.

The V and J genes are TRBV12-3 or TRBV12-4 and TRBJ2-1; D possibly corresponds to TRBD1 (5 bases). The CDR3 extends over 12 amino acids. V lost 5 bases and J lost 8, with 10 bases in between. CDR3 loop: CASSLYRYEQFF. CDR3 nucleotides: TGTGCCAGCAGTCTGTACAGGTATGAGCAGTTCTTC.

The chain carries TRBV27 and TRBJ2-5; the D is unclear. V was trimmed by 1 base and J by 0 bases, leaving 3 bases between them. Germline V gives CDR1 MNHEY, CDR2 SMNVEV (reference sequence). The CDR3 is made up of 13 amino acids. Here the CDR3 reads CASSLWDQETQYF. In DNA, the CDR3 is TGTGCCAGCAGTTTATGGGACCAAGAGACCCAGTACTTC.

The chain carries TRBV14 and TRBJ1-1; 7 bases agree with TRBD1. The germline gives CDR1 SGHDN, CDR2 FVKESK. The CDR3 sequence is 16 residues long. V shed 0 bases, J shed 2 bases, and the junction held 6 bases outside the gene matches. CDR3 sequence: CASSQDLGTANTEAFF. Written as DNA, the CDR3 is TGTGCCAGCAGCCAAGATCTTGGGACAGCAAACACTGAAGCTTTCTTT.

V gene TRBV3-1 combines with J gene TRBJ2-5; TRBD2 might be the D (6 bases). Germline CDR1 LGHDT, CDR2 YNNKEL (reference sequence). V lost 6 bases and J 11 bases, leaving 16 bases between the germline ends. The CDR3 extends over 12 amino acids. The CDR3 DNA follows: TGTGCCAGCAGGGACGCGGGGAATGAGCAGTACTTC. Translated, it gives CASRDAGNEQYF.

This clonotype was seen only a few times. The V and J genes are TRBV6-5 and TRBJ1-6; the D is unclear. Trimming took off 0 bases at V and 5 bases at J, with 8 bases between the two ends. CDR1 and CDR2 (germline): MNHEY, SVGAGI. The CDR3 spans 15 residues. For the CDR3, the DNA is TGTGCCAGCAGTTACTCTGCCCGAAATAATTCACCCCTCCACTTT. The encoded protein is CASSYSARNNSPLHF.

In its sample, this clonotype was seen a few times. The chain has TRBV27 and TRBJ1-2; 7 nucleotides agree with TRBD1. CDR3 size: 14 residues. The ends lost 5 bases at V and 6 bases at J; junction bases unmatched: 9. Per the germline V gene, CDR1 is MNHEY and CDR2 is SMNVEV (reference sequence). The CDR3: CASSLNRGGDGYTF. Written as DNA, the CDR3 is TGTGCCAGCAGTCTAAACAGGGGAGGAGATGGCTACACCTTC.